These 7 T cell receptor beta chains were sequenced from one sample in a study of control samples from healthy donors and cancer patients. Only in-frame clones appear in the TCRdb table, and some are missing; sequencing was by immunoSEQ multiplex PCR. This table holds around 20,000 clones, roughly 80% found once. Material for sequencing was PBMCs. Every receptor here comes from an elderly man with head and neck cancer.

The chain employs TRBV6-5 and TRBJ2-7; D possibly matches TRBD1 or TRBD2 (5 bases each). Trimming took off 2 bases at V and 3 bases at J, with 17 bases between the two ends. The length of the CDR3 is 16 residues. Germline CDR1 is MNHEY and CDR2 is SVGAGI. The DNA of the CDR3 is TGTGCCAGCAGTTACAGTGAGGGGAGACGGCGCTACGAGCAGTACTTC. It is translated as CASSYSEGRRRYEQYF.

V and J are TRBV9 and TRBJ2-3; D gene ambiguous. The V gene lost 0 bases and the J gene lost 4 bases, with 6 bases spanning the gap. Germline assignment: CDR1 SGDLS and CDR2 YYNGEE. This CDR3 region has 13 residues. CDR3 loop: CASSVDIPDTQYF. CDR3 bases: TGTGCCAGCAGCGTAGACATCCCAGATACGCAGTATTTT.

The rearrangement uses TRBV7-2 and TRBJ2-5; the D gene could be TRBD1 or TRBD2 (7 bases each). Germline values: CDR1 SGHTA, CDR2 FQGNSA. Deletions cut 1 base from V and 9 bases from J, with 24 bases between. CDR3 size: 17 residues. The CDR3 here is CASSLGGGGPRGRAQYF. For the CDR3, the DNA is TGTGCCAGCAGCTTAGGAGGTGGGGGTCCCAGGGGGAGGGCCCAGTACTTC.

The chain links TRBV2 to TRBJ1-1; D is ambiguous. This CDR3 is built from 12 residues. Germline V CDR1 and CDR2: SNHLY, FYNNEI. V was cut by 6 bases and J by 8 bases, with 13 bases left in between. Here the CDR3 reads CASSLWTLEAFF. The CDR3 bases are TGTGCCAGCAGCCTATGGACGCTCGAAGCTTTCTTT.

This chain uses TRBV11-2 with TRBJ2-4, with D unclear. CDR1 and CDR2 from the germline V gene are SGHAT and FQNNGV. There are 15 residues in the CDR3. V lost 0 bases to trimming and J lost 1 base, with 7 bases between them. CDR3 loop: CASSLDLAAKNIQYF. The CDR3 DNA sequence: TGTGCCAGCAGCTTAGATTTGGCGGCCAAAAACATTCAGTACTTC.

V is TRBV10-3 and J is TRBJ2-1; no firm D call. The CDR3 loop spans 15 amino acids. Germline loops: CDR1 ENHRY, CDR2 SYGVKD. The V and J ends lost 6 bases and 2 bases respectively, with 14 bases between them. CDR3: CAISDPNLPYNEQFF. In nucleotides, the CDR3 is TGTGCCATCAGCGATCCGAACCTTCCCTACAATGAGCAGTTCTTC.

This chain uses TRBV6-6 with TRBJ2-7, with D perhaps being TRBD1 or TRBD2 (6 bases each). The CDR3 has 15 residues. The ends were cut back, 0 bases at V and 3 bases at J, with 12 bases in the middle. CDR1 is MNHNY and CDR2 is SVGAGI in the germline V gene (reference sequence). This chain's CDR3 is CASSYSSRGGYEQYF. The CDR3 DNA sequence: TGTGCCAGCAGTTACTCGTCCAGGGGAGGCTACGAGCAGTACTTC.